This TCR beta chain derives from a study of T cell repertoires in cytomegalovirus infection. At the level of the study: Based on public TCR beta signatures, there were indications of CMV infection and of a matching HLA type. Regarding the study as a whole: Identification of carriers of CMV plus the relevant HLA was performed using cumulative public TCR beta family frequency. Predominance within the ex vivo response was attributable to HLA-C-restricted CMV-specific TCR beta clonotypes.

CDR3 length equals 15 residues. The ends were cut back, 4 bases at V and 0 bases at J, with 10 bases in the middle. In germline, CDR1 is MDHEN, CDR2 SYDVKM. Comment on this clonotype: Its antigen is unknown.

TCRdb processed the reads anew with MiXCR; each CDR3 protein has one entry. The repertoire has about 490,000 distinct CDR3 sequences, 15% to 20% of them found once; the top ten carry more than 20%. The clonotype comes from a human donor in good health (CMV status not recorded). Some clones in this sample may be carry-over from other donors' samples. The rearrangement links TRBV28 to TRBJ1-3; possible D gene TRBD1, 5 bases. Sequencing was performed on CD8+ T cells from PBMCs. The CDR3 DNA reads TGTGCCAGCAGTTCCCTCAGGGACTCTGGAAACACCATATATTTT. As protein: CASSSLRDSGNTIYF.